Listed below are T cell receptor beta chains from one sample, sequenced in a study of blood T cell repertoires in COVID-19. The data were produced by immunoSEQ multiplex PCR, yet TCRdb's version contains in-frame clones alone and is incomplete. Here the sample spans 65,000 to 75,000 clones, about 91% being singletons. Sequencing input: peripheral blood. Every receptor here comes from a human donor with active COVID-19. The donor label of this sample is uncertain. CDR3s include the opening cysteine and the closing phenylalanine or tryptophan. A D gene is named only where the DNA matches it firmly. Clone size is shown for a subset of rows, as once, few, many or a class of expanded clone.

abundance	v_gene	d_gene	j_gene	CDR3nt	CDR3aa
few	TRBV5-1	.	TRBJ1-1	TGCGCCAGCAGCTTTCAGGGGCCTACTGAAGCTTTCTTT	CASSFQGPTEAFF
.	TRBV7-9	.	TRBJ2-1	TGTGCCAGCAGCTTAGGCGGGGCGGGCTCCTACAATGAGCAGTTCTTC	CASSLGGAGSYNEQFF
.	TRBV28	TRBD1	TRBJ2-3	TGTGCCAGCATTTCTCACAGGGGGGCGGCGCAGTATTTT	CASISHRGAAQYF
.	TRBV19	.	TRBJ1-2	TGTGCCAGTAGTATAGGGGCAGACTATGGCTACACCTTC	CASSIGADYGYTF
.	TRBV6-5	TRBD1	TRBJ2-7	TGTGCCAGCAGTAACCGACAGGGCCCCTACGAGCAGTACTTC	CASSNRQGPYEQYF
.	TRBV4-1	.	TRBJ1-5	TGCGCCAGCAGCCAGGCTGACAGAAGCAATCAGCCCCAGCATTTT	CASSQADRSNQPQHF
.	TRBV11-3	.	TRBJ2-1	TGTGCCAGCAGCCAGACTTCCCATGAGCAGTTCTTC	CASSQTSHEQFF
.	TRBV6-5	.	TRBJ2-5	TGTGCCAGCAGTTACAGGAGGGACCAAGAGACCCAGTACTTC	CASSYRRDQETQYF
.	TRBV24-1	TRBD2	TRBJ2-1	TGTGCCACCAGTGGTGCCGGGAGGGCCACCGGGCTCTACAATGAGCAGTTCTTC	CATSGAGRATGLYNEQFF
.	TRBV6-5	TRBD1	TRBJ2-1	TGTGCCAGCAGTTACTCGACGACAGGGGTCAACAATGAGCAGTTCTTC	CASSYSTTGVNNEQFF
.	TRBV7-8	TRBD1	TRBJ1-2	TGTGCCAGCAGCACGGGGACAGTTAACTATGGCTACACCTTC	CASSTGTVNYGYTF
.	TRBV10-3	TRBD1	TRBJ1-5	TGTGCCATTGGGACAGTAGATCAGCCCCAGCATTTT	CAIGTVDQPQHF
.	TRBV11-3	.	TRBJ2-2	TGTGCCAGCAGCTTAGATGGGGGGTCCGGGGAGCTGTTTTTT	CASSLDGGSGELFF
.	TRBV5-4	TRBD1	TRBJ1-6	TGTGCCAGCAGTAACCGGGACAGGGGATCACCCCTCCACTTT	CASSNRDRGSPLHF
.	TRBV6-5	TRBD2	TRBJ2-1	TGTGCCAGCAGTTACTCGGGGACTAGAGGCGGCGAGCAGTTCTTC	CASSYSGTRGGEQFF
.	TRBV5-4	.	TRBJ2-2	TGTGCCAGCAGCATACAGGGGGGGAGCCGGGAGCTGTTTTTT	CASSIQGGSRELFF
.	TRBV10-1	TRBD2	TRBJ2-3	TGCGCCAGCAGTCCCGGGACTAGCGGGACCACAGATACGCAGTATTTT	CASSPGTSGTTDTQYF
.	TRBV6-6	TRBD2	TRBJ2-6	TGTGCCAGCCTACGGAGCGGGAGTAGTGGGGCCAACGTCCTGACTTTC	CASLRSGSSGANVLTF
.	TRBV12-3/TRBV12-4	.	TRBJ1-3	TGTGCCAGCAAACCCAGCTCTGGAAACACCATATATTTT	CASKPSSGNTIYF
few	TRBV5-1	.	TRBJ2-7	TGCGCCAGCAGCTTGGAGTCTAGCCCCCACTACGAGCAGTACTTC	CASSLESSPHYEQYF
.	TRBV6-2/TRBV6-3	TRBD2	TRBJ2-1	TGTGCCAGCAGTTACCACACTAGCGGGAGGGGAAATGAGCAGTTCTTC	CASSYHTSGRGNEQFF
.	TRBV28	.	TRBJ2-5	TGTGCCAGCCTACGGGAGACCCAGTACTTC	CASLRETQYF
.	TRBV10-3	TRBD1	TRBJ2-1	TGTGCCATCAGTGCGAGGACAGGGAATTTGAATGAGCAGTTCTTC	CAISARTGNLNEQFF
few	TRBV24-1	.	TRBJ2-3	TGTGCCACCAGTGATTTGCTCGGACAGAGCACAGATACGCAGTATTTT	CATSDLLGQSTDTQYF
few	TRBV9	TRBD2	TRBJ2-1	TGTGCCAGCAGCGTAGGCAGCGGGAGGTCCTACAATGAGCAGTTCTTC	CASSVGSGRSYNEQFF